The following is a T cell receptor (beta chain) sequence with its context. The second PCR ran about 6 to 12 cycles with a sample-barcoded 5' primer and J-beta primers. One entry per CDR3 protein results from TCRdb running MiXCR on the 5' RACE reads. Of fewer than 800,000 distinct CDR3 sequences in the sample, 49% are singletons; the top ten hold roughly 31%. The data originate from a study of blood T cells in healthy people across ages. The CDR3 length is 17 residues. Germline CDR1 and CDR2: MDHEN and SYDVKM. Trimming took off 2 bases at V and 6 bases at J, with 20 bases between the two ends. The chain joins TRBV28 to TRBJ2-1, with TRBD2 as a possible D gene (5 bases). This TCR derives from a woman aged 55 to 70 in good health. Source material: blood. The CDR3 here is CASSLAGNPPPLNEQFF. DNA for the CDR3: TGTGCCAGCAGTTTAGCGGGTAACCCGCCCCCCCTCAATGAGCAGTTCTTC.